This entry lists 30 T cell receptor beta chains sequenced from one sample in a study of cytomegalovirus exposure and HLA in healthy donors. Primers for the PCR totalled 60 Vbeta and 13 Jbeta. Sequenced by immunoSEQ multiplex PCR; TCRdb stores in-frame clones only, minus some. The sample consists of about 180,000 clones, around 80% of them appearing once. What was sequenced was PBMCs. These receptors were collected from a woman in her twenties or thirties in good health and CMV-seropositive.

This clone was counted a few times. This rearrangement joins TRBV27 to TRBJ2-7, with TRBD1 as a possible D gene (5 bases). Deletions cut 9 bases from V and 4 bases from J, with 16 bases between. This CDR3 has 13 residues. The germline gives CDR1 MNHEY, CDR2 SMNVEV (reference sequence). Here the CDR3 DNA reads TGTGCCAGTAGGGGTTTGGATCGGTACGAGCAGTACTTC. This encodes CASRGLDRYEQYF.

V gene TRBV25-1 combines with J gene TRBJ2-3; D is unresolved. The germline V gene encodes CDR1 MGHDK and CDR2 SYGVNS. V was clipped by 0 bases and J by 2 bases, with 9 bases between them. CDR3 length: 15 amino acids. CDR3 nucleotide sequence: TGTGCCAGCAGTGAATATGGGCTGTTCACAGATACGCAGTATTTT. Protein product: CASSEYGLFTDTQYF.

CDR3 bases: TGTGCCAGCACCAGGGTGGTTGGGGATACGCAGTATTTT. Its translation is CASTRVVGDTQYF. The V gene is TRBV6-1, the J gene TRBJ2-3; TRBD1 is a possible D gene (5 bases). This CDR3 is built from 13 residues. V was pared by 7 bases and J by 6 bases, with 14 bases between. Per the germline V gene, CDR1 is MNHNS and CDR2 is SASEGT.

The chain is built from TRBV5-1 and TRBJ2-1, with unresolved D. The CDR3 loop spans 15 amino acids. Trimming took off 0 bases at V and 8 bases at J, with 15 bases between the two ends. Germline loops: CDR1 SGHRS, CDR2 YFSETQ. CDR3 loop: CASSLVMVYRDEQFF. CDR3 nucleotides: TGCGCCAGCAGCTTGGTTATGGTGTATCGGGATGAGCAGTTCTTC.

The chain joins TRBV7-2 to TRBJ2-3, with TRBD2 as a possible D gene (5 bases). Germline V gives CDR1 SGHTA, CDR2 FQGNSA. The ends were cut back, 3 bases at V and 0 bases at J, with 16 bases in the middle. This CDR3 is 17 amino acids long. In DNA form, the CDR3 reads TGTGCCAGCAGCTTTAATCTCGGGGTTACTAGCACAGATACGCAGTATTTT. Its translation is CASSFNLGVTSTDTQYF.

This chain links TRBV18 with TRBJ2-3; no definite D call. Germline-derived CDR1 and CDR2 are KGHSH and LQKENI. Trimming cost V 1 base and J 2 bases, with 10 bases left between them. This CDR3 has 15 amino acids. The CDR3 loop is CASSPQTYPTDTQYF. The CDR3 nucleotides read TGTGCCAGCTCACCACAGACTTACCCCACAGATACGCAGTATTTT. Variable domain in full (rest from reference TRBV18 and TRBJ2-3): NAGVMQNPRHLVRRRGQEARLRCSPMKGHSHVYWYRQLPEEGLKFMVYLQKENIIDESGMPKERFSAEFPKEGPSILRIQQVVRGDSAAYFCASSPQTYPTDTQYFGPGTRLTVL.

The rearrangement uses TRBV28 and TRBJ2-1, with a weak D call TRBD2 (5 bases). Germline-derived CDR1 and CDR2 are MDHEN and SYDVKM. The CDR3 loop spans 14 amino acids. Trimming stripped 7 bases from V and 8 bases from J, with 18 bases between. The CDR3 nucleotides read TGTGCCAGCACTGGAGGTCCCCTTGGGGATGAGCAGTTCTTC. This sequence encodes CASTGGPLGDEQFF.

This clone was detected only once. The chain employs TRBV11-3 and TRBJ1-1; D might be TRBD1 (5 bases). V lost 6 bases and J lost 5, with 13 bases in between. Germline CDR1 and CDR2: SGHNT and YENEEA. The CDR3 contains 13 residues. CDR3 amino acids: CASSYSGWTEAFF. CDR3 coding DNA: TGTGCCAGCAGTTATTCAGGGTGGACTGAAGCTTTCTTT.

This clone turned up a few times. This rearrangement joins TRBV27 to TRBJ1-2, with 7 bases that match TRBD1. The CDR3 extends over 15 amino acids. Germline CDR1 MNHEY, CDR2 SMNVEV (reference sequence). Trimming removed 4 bases from V and 3 bases from J; junction bases left unmatched: 8. CDR3 bases: TGTGCCAGCAGTTCTAGACAGGGATGGGACTATGGCTACACCTTC. It specifies CASSSRQGWDYGYTF.

This clone has a single count. The chain recombines TRBV29-1 with TRBJ2-3, with 8 bases aligning to TRBD2. The length of the CDR3 is 14 residues. V shed 4 bases and J 2 bases; nucleotides not matched to a gene: 5. CDR1 is SQVTM and CDR2 is ANQGSEA in the germline V gene. In DNA, the CDR3 is TGCAGCGTTGGTCTAGCGGGCATCACAGATACGCAGTATTTT. Translated, it gives CSVGLAGITDTQYF.

The chain has TRBV11-2 and TRBJ2-5, with 15 bases identical to TRBD2. CDR1 SGHAT and CDR2 FQNNGV come from the germline V gene. This CDR3 has 16 residues. V lost 5 bases, J lost 5 bases, and 6 bases stayed unmatched. CDR3 sequence: CASSIFGTSGGETQYF. The CDR3 DNA is TGTGCCAGCAGCATTTTCGGGACTAGCGGGGGGGAGACCCAGTACTTC.

The chain links TRBV11-3 to TRBJ1-1; D not resolved. V gave up 0 bases and J gave up 6 bases, with 11 bases separating them. The CDR3 has 14 amino acids. The germline V gene has CDR1 SGHNT and CDR2 YENEEA. The CDR3 DNA reads as TGTGCCAGCAGCTTAGAACGGCTAGGCGCTGAAGCTTTCTTT. Protein sequence: CASSLERLGAEAFF.

The chain joins TRBV27 to TRBJ1-5; D gene ambiguous. V shed 5 bases and J shed 6 bases, with 14 bases lying between them. The CDR3 covers 14 residues. Germline V gene lookup returns CDR1 MNHEY and CDR2 SMNVEV (reference sequence). The CDR3: CASSLGLSGQPQHF. CDR3 nucleotide sequence: TGTGCCAGCAGTCTCGGACTGAGTGGTCAGCCCCAGCATTTT.

In DNA, the CDR3 is TGTGCCAGCAAGTACGCCCGCGGGACAGGGTATGGCTACACCTTC. Translating it yields CASKYARGTGYGYTF. The V gene is TRBV27, the J gene TRBJ1-2; 9 bases match TRBD1. In germline, CDR1 is MNHEY, CDR2 SMNVEV (reference sequence). This CDR3 is 15 amino acids long. J lost 5 bases, V lost 7 bases, and 11 bases had no gene match.

The genes are TRBV18 and TRBJ2-3; TRBD2 matches at 8 bases. The CDR3 has 16 amino acids. Germline V gene lookup returns CDR1 KGHSH and CDR2 LQKENI. Trimming at V came to 2 bases and at J to 3 bases, leaving 7 bases not matched to a gene. CDR3 sequence reads: CASSPAGGGGTDTQYF. DNA for the CDR3: TGTGCCAGCTCACCAGCGGGAGGAGGAGGAACAGATACGCAGTATTTT. Drawing the rest from reference TRBV18 and TRBJ2-3, the complete variable domain is NAGVMQNPRHLVRRRGQEARLRCSPMKGHSHVYWYRQLPEEGLKFMVYLQKENIIDESGMPKERFSAEFPKEGPSILRIQQVVRGDSAAYFCASSPAGGGGTDTQYFGPGTRLTVL.

This clone was observed a handful of times. V usage is TRBV29-1 and J usage is TRBJ2-5; 12 bases match TRBD2. Trimming took 6 bases from V and 1 from J; bases not matched to a gene: 6. CDR1 is SQVTM and CDR2 is ANQGSEA in the germline V gene. The CDR3 length is 15 residues. CDR3 DNA sequence: TGCAGCGTCGGACTAGCGGGACTCTCCCAAGAGACCCAGTACTTC. As protein: CSVGLAGLSQETQYF.

This chain links TRBV12-5 with TRBJ2-7; no clear D. The germline gives CDR1 LGHNT, CDR2 FRNRAP. V was shortened by 2 bases and J by 0 bases, with 11 bases between the two germline ends. CDR3 length equals 15 residues. CDR3 region: CASGLSPGVSYEQYF. For the CDR3, the DNA is TGTGCTAGTGGTTTGTCCCCAGGCGTCTCCTACGAGCAGTACTTC.

This clone was counted between two and nine times. The chain combines TRBV11-2 with TRBJ2-2; D call uncertain. V was shortened by 5 bases and J by 5 bases, with 9 bases between the two germline ends. Germline CDR1 reads SGHAT; CDR2 reads FQNNGV. The CDR3 extends over 13 amino acids. The CDR3 DNA reads as TGTGCCAGCAGCCCTCTCCGTACCGGGGAGCTGTTTTTT. Residues: CASSPLRTGELFF.

This chain connects TRBV28 to TRBJ1-1; 9 bases are shared with TRBD1. The germline V gene encodes CDR1 MDHEN and CDR2 SYDVKM. This CDR3 spans 14 amino acids. Trimming cost V 5 bases and J 4 bases; bases outside gene matches: 5. DNA for the CDR3: TGTGCCAGCAGTGAGCCGGGACAGGGCACTGAAGCTTTCTTT. Its protein product is CASSEPGQGTEAFF.

The rearrangement links TRBV6-1 to TRBJ2-1; 10 bases are shared with TRBD1. The CDR3 contains 12 residues. Germline loops: CDR1 MNHNS, CDR2 SASEGT. V was clipped by 6 bases and J by 10 bases; unmatched bases: 3. The CDR3 DNA sequence: TGTGCCAGCAGGGGGACAGGGGACGAGCAGTTCTTC. It is translated as CASRGTGDEQFF.

V gene TRBV7-2 combines with J gene TRBJ2-1, with a tentative D call TRBD2 (6 bases). CDR1 is SGHTA and CDR2 is FQGNSA in the germline V gene. V dropped 5 bases and J dropped 3 bases, with 11 bases sitting between them. The CDR3 is 14 residues long. The CDR3 DNA follows: TGTGCCAGCAGCACACGGACTAACTACAATGAGCAGTTCTTC. Its translation: CASSTRTNYNEQFF.

The chain recombines TRBV11-3 with TRBJ2-1, with 15 bases that match TRBD2. CDR1 and CDR2 (germline): SGHNT, YENEEA. Trimming removed 3 bases from V and 6 bases from J; junction bases left unmatched: 9. The CDR3 loop spans 18 amino acids. CDR3 in amino acids: CASSFGGLAGGPGNEQFF. The DNA for the CDR3 is TGTGCCAGCAGCTTTGGTGGACTAGCGGGAGGGCCGGGCAATGAGCAGTTCTTC. Full variable domain (rest looked up from reference TRBV11-3 and TRBJ2-1): EAGVVQSPRYKIIEKKQPVAFWCNPISGHNTLYWYLQNLGQGPELLIRYENEEAVDDSQLPKDRFSAERLKGVDSTLKIQPAELGDSAVYLCASSFGGLAGGPGNEQFFGPGTRLTVL.

There are a few counts of this clone. This chain joins TRBV28 and TRBJ2-7; possible D gene TRBD1, 5 bases. CDR3 length equals 13 residues. The V gene lost 6 bases and the J gene lost 2 bases, with 11 bases spanning the gap. Germline CDR1 and CDR2: MDHEN and SYDVKM. The CDR3 spells CASSPSDTYEQYF. The CDR3 DNA is TGTGCCAGCAGCCCCTCGGACACCTACGAGCAGTACTTC.

The V and J genes are TRBV5-5 and TRBJ2-1, with TRBD2 matching 7 bases. Germline assignment: CDR1 SGHKS and CDR2 YYEKEE (reference sequence). The CDR3 extends over 17 amino acids. V lost 0 bases to trimming and J lost 5 bases; unmatched junction nucleotides: 11. CDR3 nucleotides: TGTGCCAGCAGCTTGGATCCTAGCGGAAAACCTAACAATGAGCAGTTCTTC. Its protein is CASSLDPSGKPNNEQFF.

The chain uses TRBV19 and TRBJ1-5; TRBD1 matches at 9 bases. This CDR3 has 21 amino acids. Germline V gives CDR1 LNHDA, CDR2 SQIVND (reference sequence). The V segment lost 6 bases and the J segment 0 bases; nucleotides outside the gene matches: 21. CDR3 nucleotides: TGTGCCAGTAGGGGATGGACAGGGGATAAAGGCGAGGCCTATAGCAATCAGCCCCAGCATTTT. Translating gives CASRGWTGDKGEAYSNQPQHF.

V gene TRBV14 combines with J gene TRBJ1-2; 9 bases fit TRBD1. The CDR3 contains 16 residues. The junction had 11 bases not matched to a gene; V was cut back by 1 base and J by 8 bases. The germline CDR1 and CDR2 sequences are SGHDN and FVKESK. Written as DNA, the CDR3 is TGTGCCAGCAGCCAAGCCCTGGGACAGGGAGATGACGGCTACACCTTC. It codes for CASSQALGQGDDGYTF.

V is TRBV19 and J is TRBJ2-7; perhaps TRBD1 as D (6 bases). CDR1 LNHDA and CDR2 SQIVND come from the germline V gene (reference sequence). Between the trimmed V and J ends, which lost 9 bases and 2 bases, there was a span of 11 bases. CDR3 length equals 12 residues. The CDR3 DNA is TGTGCCAGGGACAGCCGAGCCTACGAGCAGTACTTC. Its translation: CARDSRAYEQYF. The full variable domain, completed using reference TRBV19 and TRBJ2-7, is DGGITQSPKYLFRKEGQNVTLSCEQNLNHDAMYWYRQDPGQGLRLIYYSQIVNDFQKGDIAEGYSVSREKKESFPLTVTSAQKNPTAFYLCARDSRAYEQYFGPGTRLTVT.

The rearrangement links TRBV2 to TRBJ2-2; TRBD2 might be the D (7 bases). Per the germline V gene, CDR1 is SNHLY and CDR2 is FYNNEI. CDR3 size: 15 residues. V lost 8 bases and J 4 bases, leaving 17 bases between the germline ends. The CDR3 nucleotides are TGTGCCAGCGCCCTAGGGGGGGGGCCCACCGGGGAGCTGTTTTTT. This codes for CASALGGGPTGELFF.

This clone was recorded only once. The chain couples TRBV6-1 to TRBJ1-5, with TRBD1 matching over 8 bases. Germline V lookup: CDR1 MNHNS, CDR2 SASEGT. The CDR3 totals 14 residues. The ends lost 6 bases at V and 3 bases at J; junction bases unmatched: 4. This CDR3 reads CASRTGVFNQPQHF. CDR3 in DNA: TGTGCCAGCAGGACAGGGGTATTCAATCAGCCCCAGCATTTT.

V and J are TRBV7-8 and TRBJ1-5, with 8 bases matching TRBD1. CDR3 length equals 14 residues. Unmatched junction bases numbered 8, after V lost 4 bases and J lost 9 bases. Germline assignment: CDR1 SGHVS and CDR2 FQNEAQ. This CDR3 is CASSSGTGGGPQHF. CDR3 nucleotides: TGTGCCAGCAGCTCCGGGACAGGAGGGGGGCCCCAGCATTTT.